A single sample gave rise to the 32 T cell receptor beta chains below, sequenced in a study of blood T cell repertoires in COVID-19. Sequenced by immunoSEQ multiplex PCR; TCRdb stores in-frame clones only, minus some. The table lists a few hundred thousand clones, roughly 91% of them singletons. The specimen sequenced was peripheral blood. The receptor source for this set is a man aged 25-45 years with acute or convalescent COVID-19.

The chain is built from TRBV28 and TRBJ2-7, with D perhaps TRBD2 (5 bases). Germline V gives CDR1 MDHEN, CDR2 SYDVKM. The CDR3 is 14 amino acids. Trimming took 3 bases from V and 4 from J, leaving 13 bases between them. The CDR3: CASSLAGSLYEQYF. The CDR3 DNA follows: TGTGCCAGCAGTTTGGCGGGTTCCCTTTACGAGCAGTACTTC. The complete variable domain, with remaining parts taken from reference TRBV28 and TRBJ2-7, reads DVKVTQSSRYLVKRTGEKVFLECVQDMDHENMFWYRQDPGLGLRLIYFSYDVKMKEKGDIPEGYSVSREKKERFSLILESASTNQTSMYLCASSLAGSLYEQYFGPGTRLTVT.

This clone was seen a handful of times. The chain's CDR3 is CSVIGGGRSWKLFF. In DNA form, the CDR3 reads TGCAGCGTTATAGGGGGTGGCCGTTCGTGGAAACTGTTTTTT. This chain joins TRBV29-1 and TRBJ1-4, with D maybe TRBD1 (6 bases). Germline CDR1 and CDR2: SQVTM and ANQGSEA. Between the trimmed V and J ends, which lost 5 bases and 11 bases, there was a span of 21 bases. This CDR3 region has 14 residues. Supplemented by reference TRBV29-1 and TRBJ1-4, the full variable domain reads SAVISQKPSRDICQRGTSLTIQCQVDSQVTMMFWYRQQPGQSLTLIATANQGSEATYESGFVIDKFPISRPNLTFSTLTVSNMSPEDSSIYLCSVIGGGRSWKLFFGSGTQLSVL.

The genes are TRBV2 and TRBJ1-1, with D possibly matching TRBD1 (5 bases). The CDR3 length is 15 residues. V was cut by 6 bases and J by 0 bases, with 14 bases left in between. Looked up from germline, CDR1 is SNHLY and CDR2 is FYNNEI. Here the CDR3 reads CASRKDTTMNTEAFF. The CDR3, as DNA: TGTGCCAGCAGGAAGGACACTACCATGAACACTGAAGCTTTCTTT.

This rearrangement joins TRBV6-5 to TRBJ1-5; 8 bases align to TRBD1. J was trimmed by 0 bases and V by 10 bases; bases with no gene match: 2. Germline V gene sequence: CDR1 MNHEY, CDR2 SVGAGI. The CDR3 length is 13 residues. CDR3 amino acids: CATQGASNQPQHF. CDR3 nucleotides: TGTGCCACCCAGGGGGCTAGCAATCAGCCCCAGCATTTT.

The chain uses TRBV9 and TRBJ1-1; 7 bases agree with TRBD1. J gave up 0 bases and V 4 bases, and 6 bases lay outside the gene matches. This CDR3 is 15 amino acids long. The germline V gene encodes CDR1 SGDLS and CDR2 YYNGEE. The DNA of the CDR3 is TGTGCCAGCAGCCCCCGGGGACAGATGAACACTGAAGCTTTCTTT. Protein product: CASSPRGQMNTEAFF.

The V and J genes are TRBV5-5 and TRBJ1-6; D is ambiguous. The germline CDR1 and CDR2 sequences are SGHKS and YYEKEE (reference sequence). The CDR3 runs 15 residues. The germline V and J ends were trimmed by 6 bases and 7 bases, with 17 bases remaining between them. In DNA, the CDR3 is TGTGCCAGCACCTACGGTCGGGAAGGAAATTCACCCCTCCACTTT. Amino acids: CASTYGREGNSPLHF.

The J gene is TRBJ2-7, the V gene TRBV5-1; maybe TRBD1 (6 bases). From germline, CDR1 is SGHRS and CDR2 YFSETQ. Trimming pared 0 bases from V and 3 bases from J, leaving 10 bases between. This CDR3 has 14 residues. CDR3 residues: CASSLGQEIYEQYF. CDR3 nucleotide sequence: TGCGCCAGCAGCTTGGGACAGGAGATCTACGAGCAGTACTTC.

The chain is built from TRBV5-1 and TRBJ2-7; 7 nucleotides agree with TRBD2. The CDR3 contains 14 residues. With V trimmed by 3 bases and J by 5 bases, 8 bases remained unmatched. The germline V gene has CDR1 SGHRS and CDR2 YFSETQ. The CDR3, as DNA: TGCGCCAGCAGCTCCCGACTAGCCACGAACGAGCAGTACTTC. It yields the protein CASSSRLATNEQYF.

The V gene is TRBV5-8, the J gene TRBJ1-6, with 9 nucleotides matching TRBD1. The CDR3 extends over 15 amino acids. Germline V lookup: CDR1 SGHTS, CDR2 YDEGEE. Trimming cost V 0 bases and J 11 bases; bases outside gene matches: 6. The CDR3 region is CASSLGGTGSTPLHF. CDR3 nucleotides: TGTGCCAGCAGCTTGGGAGGGACAGGGTCGACACCCCTCCACTTT.

In DNA, the CDR3 is TGTGCCAGCAGCTCCCTAGCGGGAGGGCCTGAGCAGTTCTTC. Translating it yields CASSSLAGGPEQFF. The V call is TRBV4-2, the J call TRBJ2-1; 12 bases map to TRBD2. Germline CDR1 LGHNA, CDR2 YNFKEQ. The CDR3 length is 14 residues. Trimming took 5 bases from V and 9 from J; bases not matched to a gene: 5.

The chain carries TRBV4-1 and TRBJ2-1, with 8 bases matching TRBD1. CDR1 and CDR2 from the germline V gene are MGHRA and YSYEKL. The CDR3 extends over 15 amino acids. Trimming at V came to 4 bases and at J to 5 bases, leaving 7 bases not matched to a gene. The DNA for the CDR3 is TGCGCCAGCAGCCCCCGGACAGGGCGGAACAATGAGCAGTTCTTC. Translated: CASSPRTGRNNEQFF.

The rearrangement links TRBV21-1 to TRBJ1-5. TRBV21-1 is marked as a pseudogene. The CDR3 contains 13 residues. For the CDR3, the DNA is TGTGCCAGCAGCCGCCGGGGGGGGCAGCCCCAGCATTTT. It encodes CASSRRGGQPQHF.

The V gene is TRBV11-2, the J gene TRBJ2-7; TRBD1 aligns across 8 bases. Germline lookup yields CDR1 SGHAT and CDR2 FQNNGV. The CDR3 loop spans 16 amino acids. After removal of 1 base from V and 0 bases from J, the junction contained 5 bases not matched to a gene. The CDR3: CASSLVFGQGSYEQYF. Here the CDR3 DNA reads TGTGCCAGCAGCTTAGTTTTTGGACAGGGCTCCTACGAGCAGTACTTC. The entire variable domain, with the rest obtained from reference TRBV11-2 and TRBJ2-7, is as follows: EAGVAQSPRYKIIEKRQSVAFWCNPISGHATLYWYQQILGQGPKLLIQFQNNGVVDDSQLPKDRFSAERLKGVDSTLKIQPAKLEDSAVYLCASSLVFGQGSYEQYFGPGTRLTVT.

J is TRBJ1-5 and V is TRBV5-6; D may be TRBD1 (6 bases). This CDR3 is 13 amino acids long. Germline assignment: CDR1 SGHDT and CDR2 YYEEEE. Trimming took 4 bases from V and 4 from J, leaving 9 bases between them. As DNA, the CDR3 is TGTGCCAGCAGCCTTGACAGGAATCAGCCCCAGCATTTT. It translates to CASSLDRNQPQHF.

The V gene is TRBV5-1, the J gene TRBJ1-2, with TRBD1 matching over 12 bases. V shed 1 base and J 7 bases; nucleotides not matched to a gene: 8. The CDR3 runs to 16 residues. Germline values: CDR1 SGHRS, CDR2 YFSETQ. CDR3 DNA sequence: TGCGCCAGCAGCTTGCAACCGGGACAGGGGGCGGGTGGCTACACCTTC. Residues: CASSLQPGQGAGGYTF.

The V call is TRBV18, the J call TRBJ1-2, with 7 positions matching TRBD1. The V gene's germline CDR1 is KGHSH and CDR2 LQKENI. The CDR3 consists of 15 residues. Trimming cost V 3 bases and J 6 bases; bases outside gene matches: 10. The CDR3 coding sequence is TGTGCCAGCTCACCCGCCCAAGGGGGCGATAATGGCTACACCTTC. The encoded protein is CASSPAQGGDNGYTF.

V gene TRBV7-9 combines with J gene TRBJ2-1; 10 nucleotides line up with TRBD2. This CDR3 has 19 residues. After removal of 5 bases from V and 4 bases from J, the junction contained 17 bases not matched to a gene. CDR1 SEHNR and CDR2 FQNEAQ come from the germline V gene (reference sequence). The CDR3 DNA reads TGTGCCAGCAGCACAAGCCAACCCCCTCTAGCGGGGGTGTACAATGAGCAGTTCTTC. Its translation is CASSTSQPPLAGVYNEQFF.

The chain is built from TRBV6-4 and TRBJ1-5; weak D call: TRBD1 (5 bases). Trimming stripped 9 bases from V and 7 bases from J, with 13 bases between. Germline values: CDR1 MRHNA, CDR2 SNTAGT. The CDR3 spans 12 residues. CDR3 coding DNA: TGTGCCAGGGGGAGGGGAGACCAGCCCCAGCATTTT. It encodes CARGRGDQPQHF.

V is TRBV11-1 and J is TRBJ2-3; 8 nucleotides align to TRBD2. This CDR3 comprises 15 residues. Germline V gives CDR1 SGHAT, CDR2 FQDESV (reference sequence). V dropped 3 bases and J dropped 6; count of bases not matched to a gene: 8. The CDR3 region has the DNA TGTGCCAGCAGCTTGATCGGGAGGGCAGGGGATACGCAGTATTTT. Translating it yields CASSLIGRAGDTQYF. Complete variable domain (other parts from reference TRBV11-1 and TRBJ2-3): EAEVAQSPRYKITEKSQAVAFWCDPISGHATLYWYRQILGQGPELLVQFQDESVVDDSQLPKDRFSAERLKGVDSTLKIQPAELGDSAMYLCASSLIGRAGDTQYFGPGTRLTVL.

As DNA, the CDR3 is TGTGCCACCAGTCCAGGGATGTTGCAGCCCCAGCATTTT. Its translation is CATSPGMLQPQHF. The genes are TRBV24-1 and TRBJ1-5, with D perhaps TRBD1 (5 bases). Trimming left V 6 bases short and J 7 bases short, with 12 bases between. The CDR3 is made up of 13 amino acids. Germline V gene lookup returns CDR1 KGHDR and CDR2 SFDVKD.

This chain connects TRBV5-1 to TRBJ2-7; D possibly corresponds to TRBD1 (6 bases). Trimming removed 0 bases from V and 4 bases from J, with 11 bases in between. Germline V lookup: CDR1 SGHRS, CDR2 YFSETQ. This CDR3 contains 14 residues. The CDR3 nucleotides are TGCGCCAGCAGCTTGGCAGGGGAAGTGTACGAGCAGTACTTC. Translating it yields CASSLAGEVYEQYF.

The rearrangement links TRBV9 to TRBJ2-1, with D maybe TRBD1 (6 bases). Trimming left V 4 bases short and J 8 bases short, with 22 bases between. The CDR3 is 16 residues long. Germline V gives CDR1 SGDLS, CDR2 YYNGEE. The CDR3 region is CASSLTSRDPGDEQFF. The CDR3 bases are TGTGCCAGCAGCTTGACCTCCCGGGACCCAGGGGATGAGCAGTTCTTC. The complete variable domain, with remaining parts taken from reference TRBV9 and TRBJ2-1, reads DSGVTQTPKHLITATGQRVTLRCSPRSGDLSVYWYQQSLDQGLQFLIQYYNGEERAKGNILERFSAQQFPDLHSELNLSSLELGDSALYFCASSLTSRDPGDEQFFGPGTRLTVL.

The chain joins TRBV7-3 to TRBJ2-2; D remains unclear. The V end was cut by 0 bases, the J end by 4 bases, with 12 bases between. This CDR3 region has 16 residues. CDR1 is SGHTA, CDR2 FQGTGA, per germline. CDR3 loop: CASSLTPRPSTGELFF. CDR3 coding DNA: TGTGCCAGCAGCTTAACCCCGCGCCCGAGCACCGGGGAGCTGTTTTTT.

The table lists this clone with a count of one. The chain combines TRBV7-9 with TRBJ1-2; 9 bases line up with TRBD1. Looked up from germline, CDR1 is SEHNR and CDR2 is FQNEAQ (reference sequence). The CDR3 extends over 17 amino acids. The V and J ends lost 5 bases and 7 bases, in that order; junction bases with no gene match: 17. The CDR3 DNA reads as TGTGCCAGCAGCCAGGGACAGGGCGGGGGAAAATTTGGTGGCTACACCTTC. It is translated as CASSQGQGGGKFGGYTF.

The CDR3 region is CASSPRGSGSIDTQYF. The CDR3, as DNA: TGTGCCAGTAGTCCCCGGGGTAGCGGGTCTATAGATACGCAGTATTTT. This chain uses TRBV19 with TRBJ2-3; TRBD2 aligns across 7 bases. J gave up 5 bases and V 5 bases, and 13 bases lay outside the gene matches. Germline V gene lookup returns CDR1 LNHDA and CDR2 SQIVND (reference sequence). The CDR3 has 16 amino acids.

The gene calls are TRBV27 and TRBJ2-2; no definite D call. CDR3 length: 14 residues. Germline V lookup: CDR1 MNHEY, CDR2 SMNVEV (reference sequence). Trimming left V 3 bases short and J 7 bases short, with 12 bases between. The CDR3: CASSFPDKNGELFF. The CDR3 DNA follows: TGTGCCAGCAGTTTTCCCGACAAAAACGGGGAGCTGTTTTTT.

The chain combines TRBV30 with TRBJ1-6, with 10 bases aligning to TRBD1. The germline V gene has CDR1 GTSNPN and CDR2 SVGIG (reference sequence). There are 14 residues in the CDR3. Trimming cost V 5 bases and J 6 bases; bases outside gene matches: 4. The CDR3 nucleotides are TGTGCCTGGTTGGACAGGGGGATTAATTCACCCCTCCACTTT. Its translation is CAWLDRGINSPLHF.

The genes are TRBV6-6 and TRBJ1-5, with a possible D match to TRBD1 (6 bases). This CDR3 spans 15 amino acids. CDR1 and CDR2 from the germline V gene are MNHNY and SVGAGI (reference sequence). The germline V and J ends were trimmed by 0 bases and 5 bases, with 11 bases remaining between them. The CDR3 loop reads CASSYSRGPHQPQHF. The CDR3 nucleotides read TGTGCCAGCAGTTACTCGCGGGGGCCCCATCAGCCCCAGCATTTT.

The chain carries TRBV19 and TRBJ2-2, with D perhaps TRBD1 (6 bases). Trimming left V 3 bases short and J 1 base short, with 9 bases between. Per the germline V gene, CDR1 is LNHDA and CDR2 is SQIVND (reference sequence). CDR3 length: 15 amino acids. The CDR3 DNA reads TGTGCCAGTAGTATCAGGGGCCTGAACACCGGGGAGCTGTTTTTT. Its protein product is CASSIRGLNTGELFF.

V usage is TRBV18 and J usage is TRBJ1-1; 8 bases match TRBD1. Per the germline V gene, CDR1 is KGHSH and CDR2 is LQKENI. V was pared by 1 base and J by 7 bases, with 5 bases of the junction left unmatched. The CDR3 contains 14 residues. This CDR3 reads CASSPLAGGLEAFF. DNA of the CDR3: TGTGCCAGCTCACCACTCGCAGGGGGCCTTGAAGCTTTCTTT.

The gene calls are TRBV9 and TRBJ2-3; 9 nucleotides line up with TRBD1. V lost 4 bases to trimming and J lost 2 bases; unmatched junction nucleotides: 8. This CDR3 contains 16 residues. The germline V gene has CDR1 SGDLS and CDR2 YYNGEE. CDR3 bases: TGTGCCAGCAGCCTCCGGACAGGGGAACACACAGATACGCAGTATTTT. This gives the protein CASSLRTGEHTDTQYF.

CDR3 sequence (DNA): TGTGCCAGCAGGCTCCGAGGGAACACTGAAGCTTTCTTT. This sequence encodes CASRLRGNTEAFF. The chain uses TRBV28 and TRBJ1-1; D not certain. V was trimmed by 6 bases and J by 1 base, leaving 9 bases between them. Germline CDR1 MDHEN, CDR2 SYDVKM. The CDR3 has 13 amino acids.